This T cell receptor (beta chain) was sequenced during a study of regulatory T cells in long-lasting Graves disease. Findings of the study overall: TCR diversity in persistent Graves' patients was below that of newly diagnosed ones.

Sequencing libraries for TCR beta were prepared with iRepertoire HTBI primers and Arm-PCR of CDR3 regions. TCRdb re-called the multiplex PCR reads through MiXCR, storing one row per CDR3 protein. This table holds a few hundred thousand distinct CDR3 sequences, around 20% found once. In the case of this clonotype: Its antigen is currently unknown. At one of its ends the junction is not consistent with the germline gene, which may arise from a read error.

The V gene's germline CDR1 is SEHNR and CDR2 FQNEAQ (reference sequence). CDR3 size: 15 residues. As for time point: newly diagnosed GD, antithyroid drugs for less than 3 months. RNA extracted from PBMCs served as the sequencing template. The TCR was taken from a female donor with Graves disease. The specimen was peripheral blood mononuclear cells (PBMCs), collected at new diagnosis, from a patient treated with antithyroid drugs. This chain connects TRBV7-9 to TRBJ2-6, with TRBD1 as a possible D gene (6 bases). CDR3 sequence (DNA): TGTACCAGCAGCCCCAGGGGATCCGGGGCCAACGTCCTGACTTTC. Translated: CTSSPRGSGANVLTF.